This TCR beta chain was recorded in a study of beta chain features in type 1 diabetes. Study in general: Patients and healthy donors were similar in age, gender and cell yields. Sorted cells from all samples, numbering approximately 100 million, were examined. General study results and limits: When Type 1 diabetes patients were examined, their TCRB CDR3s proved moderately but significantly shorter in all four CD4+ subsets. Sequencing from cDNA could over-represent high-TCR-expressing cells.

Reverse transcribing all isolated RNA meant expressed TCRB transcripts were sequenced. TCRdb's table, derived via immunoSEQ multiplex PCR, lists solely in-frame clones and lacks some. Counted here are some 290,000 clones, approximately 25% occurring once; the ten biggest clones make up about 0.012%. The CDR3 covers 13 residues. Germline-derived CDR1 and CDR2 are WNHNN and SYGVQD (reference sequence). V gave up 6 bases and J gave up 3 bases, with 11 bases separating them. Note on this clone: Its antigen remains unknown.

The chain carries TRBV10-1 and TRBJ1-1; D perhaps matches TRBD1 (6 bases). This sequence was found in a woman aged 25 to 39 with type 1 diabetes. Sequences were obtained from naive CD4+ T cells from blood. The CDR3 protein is CASSGQTDTEAFF. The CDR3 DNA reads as TGCGCCAGCAGCGGACAGACGGACACTGAAGCTTTCTTT.